This T cell receptor beta chain was sequenced during a study of graft-versus-host responses after intestinal transplantation. Looked up from germline, CDR1 is SGHKS and CDR2 is YYEKEE (reference sequence). V was cut by 3 bases and J by 6 bases, with 9 bases left in between. The CDR3 has 13 amino acids. Clones were sequenced by immunoSEQ multiplex PCR, and TCRdb holds only the in-frame ones, with some missing. Of around 16,000 clones detected, around 87% appear once; the ten largest clones hold about 6.3%. The TCR was taken from a human patient who received an intestinal transplant, so some T cells may come from the graft donor. The chain is built from TRBV5-5 and TRBJ2-2; TRBD1 might be the D (5 bases). The sample consisted of bone marrow, taken approximately 130 days after intestinal transplantation. CDR3 protein: CASSSQGAGELFF. In DNA form, the CDR3 reads TGTGCCAGCAGCTCTCAGGGTGCCGGGGAGCTGTTTTTT.